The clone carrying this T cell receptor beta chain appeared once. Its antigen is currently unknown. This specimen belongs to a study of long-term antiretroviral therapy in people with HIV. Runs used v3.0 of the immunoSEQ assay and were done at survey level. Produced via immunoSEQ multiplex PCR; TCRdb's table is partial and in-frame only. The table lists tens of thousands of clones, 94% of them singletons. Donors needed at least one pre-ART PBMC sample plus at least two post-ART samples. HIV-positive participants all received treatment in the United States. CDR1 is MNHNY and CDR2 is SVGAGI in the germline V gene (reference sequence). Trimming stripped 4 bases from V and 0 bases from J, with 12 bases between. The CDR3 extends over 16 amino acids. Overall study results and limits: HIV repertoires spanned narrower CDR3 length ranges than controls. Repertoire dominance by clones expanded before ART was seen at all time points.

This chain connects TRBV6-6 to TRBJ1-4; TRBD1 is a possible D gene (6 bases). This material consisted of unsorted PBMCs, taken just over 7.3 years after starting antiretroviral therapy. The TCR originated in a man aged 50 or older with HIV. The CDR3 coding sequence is TGTGCCAGCAGTTTCGGACAGCCGGCAACTAATGAAAAACTGTTTTTT. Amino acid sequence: CASSFGQPATNEKLFF.